Listed here are 20 T cell receptor beta chains from one sample, sequenced in a study of graft-versus-host responses after intestinal transplantation. The table came from immunoSEQ multiplex PCR; TCRdb's copy has only in-frame clones and leaves some out. The sample yields just over 85,000 clones, roughly 92% seen once. Antigen specificity for these receptors is unknown. This specimen consisted of unstimulated CD8+ T cells sorted from spleen or lymph node cells, obtained before transplant. Source of these receptors: a human donor who was the organ donor for an intestinal transplant.

The rearrangement uses TRBV9 and TRBJ2-1; D is possibly TRBD2 (6 bases). Germline lookup yields CDR1 SGDLS and CDR2 YYNGEE. This CDR3 is built from 14 residues. The V and J ends lost 4 bases and 6 bases respectively, with 14 bases between them. The CDR3 nucleotides are TGTGCCAGCAGCCCAACTAGCCCCTTCAATGAGCAGTTCTTC. Amino acid sequence: CASSPTSPFNEQFF.

The chain employs TRBV27 and TRBJ1-4; TRBD1 agrees at 8 bases. Germline values: CDR1 MNHEY, CDR2 SMNVEV (reference sequence). Unmatched junction bases numbered 10, after V lost 5 bases and J lost 5 bases. The CDR3 has 16 amino acids. CDR3 loop: CASSLRYRGNNEKLFF. For the CDR3, the DNA is TGTGCCAGCAGTCTTCGGTACAGGGGGAACAATGAAAAACTGTTTTTT.

The chain employs TRBV4-1 and TRBJ1-1; 7 bases match TRBD1. Germline CDR1 reads MGHRA; CDR2 reads YSYEKL. This CDR3 comprises 13 residues. The V and J ends lost 1 base and 11 bases, in that order; junction bases with no gene match: 7. The CDR3 sequence: CASSQVRGTVAFF. Here the CDR3 DNA reads TGCGCCAGCAGCCAAGTCAGGGGGACGGTGGCTTTCTTT.

This clone came up once. The V call is TRBV30, the J call TRBJ2-7; tentatively, D is TRBD2 (5 bases). The germline gives CDR1 GTSNPN, CDR2 SVGIG (reference sequence). The CDR3 contains 12 residues. Trimming removed 7 bases from V and 6 bases from J, with 16 bases in between. This chain's CDR3 is CASSGNAAEQYF. CDR3 in DNA: TGTGCCTCTTCGGGGAACGCAGCCGAGCAGTACTTC. The full variable domain, rest sourced from reference TRBV30 and TRBJ2-7, is SQTIHQWPATLVQPVGSPLSLECTVEGTSNPNLYWYRQAAGRGLQLLFYSVGIGQISSEVPQNLSASRPQDRQFILSSKKLLLSDSGFYLCASSGNAAEQYFGPGTRLTVT.

V usage is TRBV4-2 and J usage is TRBJ1-4; possible D gene TRBD1, 5 bases. Germline CDR1 and CDR2: LGHNA and YNFKEQ. The CDR3 runs to 15 residues. V gave up 0 bases and J gave up 0 bases, with 5 bases separating them. CDR3 protein: CASSQEGATNEKLFF. CDR3 coding DNA: TGTGCCAGCAGCCAAGAAGGGGCAACTAATGAAAAACTGTTTTTT.

For the CDR3, the DNA is TGTGCCAGTACGACAGGGGGCGAGCAGTACTTC. Protein product: CASTTGGEQYF. J is TRBJ2-5 and V is TRBV6-1, with TRBD1 matching over 9 bases. Judging by the DNA end, TRBJ2-7 fits better; the J call may be wrong. Germline V gene data show CDR1 as MNHNS and CDR2 as SASEGT. The CDR3 sequence is 11 residues long.

V gene TRBV2 combines with J gene TRBJ2-7, with 8 bases identical to TRBD1. Trimming at V came to 4 bases and at J to 1 base, leaving 6 bases not matched to a gene. The germline V gene has CDR1 SNHLY and CDR2 FYNNEI. This CDR3 comprises 15 residues. DNA for the CDR3: TGTGCCAGCAGTGGGGGGACAGGCAATTCCTACGAGCAGTACTTC. Residues: CASSGGTGNSYEQYF.

This clone was seen just once. The chain combines TRBV5-1 with TRBJ1-5; 8 bases match TRBD1. The V gene end was trimmed by 7 bases and the J gene end by 3 bases; junction bases not matched to a gene: 12. Looked up from germline, CDR1 is SGHRS and CDR2 is YFSETQ. This CDR3 has 16 residues. The CDR3 reads CASQPLPDRVNQPQHF. CDR3 sequence (DNA): TGCGCCAGCCAACCCCTACCGGACAGGGTCAATCAGCCCCAGCATTTT.

The V gene is TRBV27, the J gene TRBJ2-1; D is undetermined. Germline values: CDR1 MNHEY, CDR2 SMNVEV (reference sequence). V gave up 0 bases and J gave up 6 bases, with 9 bases separating them. The CDR3 is made up of 14 amino acids. This CDR3 reads CASSLSSPRNEQFF. CDR3 DNA: TGTGCCAGCAGTTTATCTAGCCCCCGCAATGAGCAGTTCTTC.

V is TRBV4-3 and J is TRBJ1-5; D might be TRBD1 (5 bases). The length of the CDR3 is 16 residues. From germline, CDR1 is LGHNA and CDR2 YSLEER. V was trimmed by 4 bases and J by 11 bases, leaving 24 bases between them. The CDR3 DNA reads as TGCGCCAGCAGCCCTACCTTTCCTACCCGGGGACTGACCCAGCATTTT. It is translated as CASSPTFPTRGLTQHF.

V gene TRBV5-1 combines with J gene TRBJ2-1; TRBD1 might be the D (6 bases). Trimming stripped 0 bases from V and 8 bases from J, with 18 bases between. There are 16 residues in the CDR3. The germline V gene encodes CDR1 SGHRS and CDR2 YFSETQ. CDR3 sequence (DNA): TGCGCCAGCAGCTTGGCCGGGGACACCACCCCGGATGAGCAGTTCTTC. Protein product: CASSLAGDTTPDEQFF.

The chain combines TRBV30 with TRBJ1-2; 8 positions agree with TRBD1. The length of the CDR3 is 13 residues. The J segment lost 8 bases and the V segment lost 0 bases, leaving 5 bases of the junction unmatched. Germline-derived CDR1 and CDR2 are GTSNPN and SVGIG (reference sequence). The CDR3 reads CAWSVQGAWGYTF. CDR3 in DNA: TGTGCCTGGAGTGTGCAGGGGGCGTGGGGCTACACCTTC.

The chain has TRBV2 and TRBJ1-2; D not resolved. The CDR3 contains 17 residues. The V end was cut by 6 bases, the J end by 1 base, with 21 bases between. Germline assignment: CDR1 SNHLY and CDR2 FYNNEI. The CDR3 loop reads CASSPPPWAPVNYGYTF. The DNA of the CDR3 is TGTGCCAGCAGCCCCCCCCCTTGGGCGCCGGTTAACTATGGCTACACCTTC.

The chain couples TRBV11-3 to TRBJ1-1, with D perhaps matching TRBD1 (6 bases). The CDR3 runs 14 residues. Trimming stripped 8 bases from V and 2 bases from J, with 15 bases between. The germline CDR1 and CDR2 sequences are SGHNT and YENEEA. For the CDR3, the DNA is TGTGCCAGCGGACGAGGGGGGGCCAACACTGAAGCTTTCTTT. This gives the protein CASGRGGANTEAFF.

The chain carries TRBV19 and TRBJ2-7; 9 nucleotides align to TRBD1. CDR1 is LNHDA, CDR2 SQIVND, per germline (reference sequence). The V gene end was trimmed by 10 bases and the J gene end by 4 bases; junction bases not matched to a gene: 8. The CDR3 sequence is 13 residues long. CDR3 amino acids: CATSPGTGYEQYF. The CDR3 DNA is TGTGCCACCTCGCCTGGGACAGGGTACGAGCAGTACTTC.

The chain recombines TRBV6-6 with TRBJ1-6, with D unclear. From germline, CDR1 is MNHNY and CDR2 SVGAGI (reference sequence). CDR3 length: 11 amino acids. V was shortened by 7 bases and J by 12 bases, with 10 bases between the two germline ends. The CDR3, as DNA: TGTGCCAGCATGACATACCGACCCCTCCACTTT. This encodes CASMTYRPLHF.

The chain recombines TRBV7-9 with TRBJ2-1; 9 positions match TRBD2. The junction had 7 bases not matched to a gene; V was cut back by 1 base and J by 9 bases. The CDR3 is 15 residues long. Per the germline V gene, CDR1 is SEHNR and CDR2 is FQNEAQ (reference sequence). CDR3 DNA: TGTGCCAGCAGCTTAGTAGGTAGCGGGGGCCGTGAGCAGTTCTTC. Translated: CASSLVGSGGREQFF.

V is TRBV7-8 and J is TRBJ2-3, with D tentatively TRBD2 (6 bases). CDR1 and CDR2 from the germline V gene are SGHVS and FQNEAQ. This CDR3 contains 15 residues. V was trimmed by 1 base and J by 5 bases, leaving 13 bases between them. CDR3 DNA: TGTGCCAGCAGCTTAGTCGAGCCGGGAGTAGATACGCAGTATTTT. Translating gives CASSLVEPGVDTQYF.

The rearrangement links TRBV7-9 to TRBJ1-6; D is perhaps TRBD1 (5 bases). Germline V gene lookup returns CDR1 SEHNR and CDR2 FQNEAQ (reference sequence). Trimming pared 1 base from V and 7 bases from J, leaving 11 bases between. This CDR3 comprises 15 residues. CDR3 residues: CASSLVQGANSPLHF. In DNA, the CDR3 is TGTGCCAGCAGCTTAGTCCAGGGCGCAAATTCACCCCTCCACTTT.

V and J are TRBV5-1 and TRBJ2-5; 11 bases are a match to TRBD2. Germline V gene lookup returns CDR1 SGHRS and CDR2 YFSETQ. Unmatched junction bases numbered 9, after V lost 4 bases and J lost 4 bases. This CDR3 comprises 16 residues. The CDR3 spells CASSPLSGGGLETQYF. CDR3 bases: TGCGCCAGCAGCCCCCTTAGCGGGGGGGGGTTAGAGACCCAGTACTTC.